The 17 T cell receptor beta chains below all came from one sample that was sequenced in a study of read filtering for tumor transcriptome and immune sequencing. This library used approximately 370 ng RNA and molecular barcoded adaptors spanning alpha/delta and beta/gamma chains. Each CDR3 protein gets one entry after TCRdb re-called the reads with MiXCR. The table has more than 45,000 distinct CDR3 sequences, around a fifth seen once. Sequencing was carried out using a population of CD138-negative cells sorted from bone marrow. These TCRs come from a donor at least 40 years old with multiple myeloma.

This clonotype was seen many times. The V and J genes are TRBV24-1 and TRBJ1-5; D call uncertain. Germline CDR1 is KGHDR and CDR2 is SFDVKD. This CDR3 has 14 residues. Trimming removed 4 bases from V and 5 bases from J, with 11 bases in between. The CDR3 nucleotides read TGTGCCACCAGTGACCCTGAGGTCCATCAGCCCCAGCATTTT. Protein: CATSDPEVHQPQHF.

This chain joins TRBV19 and TRBJ1-5; tentative D call: TRBD1 (6 bases). Between the trimmed V and J ends, which lost 5 bases and 2 bases, there was a span of 10 bases. This CDR3 comprises 14 residues. Per germline, CDR1 LNHDA and CDR2 SQIVND (reference sequence). The CDR3 region has the DNA TGTGCCAGTAGTCTGGACAGCGGCAATCAGCCCCAGCATTTT. Translated, it gives CASSLDSGNQPQHF.

This clonotype occurred many times. V and J are TRBV4-3 and TRBJ1-5, with D uncertain. Germline loops: CDR1 LGHNA, CDR2 YSLEER. The length of the CDR3 is 15 residues. V lost 0 bases and J 9 bases, leaving 15 bases between the germline ends. CDR3 DNA: TGCGCCAGCAGCCAAGATCAATGGGCCCCGAGGCCCCAGCATTTT. The encoded protein is CASSQDQWAPRPQHF.

The rearrangement uses TRBV20-1 and TRBJ2-3; a weak D match, TRBD2 (5 bases). CDR3 length: 14 amino acids. Trimming took off 5 bases at V and 4 bases at J, with 16 bases between the two ends. In germline, CDR1 is DFQATT, CDR2 SNEGSKA (reference sequence). The CDR3 sequence: CSADLVGEADTQYF. CDR3 sequence (DNA): TGCAGTGCTGACTTAGTGGGAGAAGCAGATACGCAGTATTTT.

Of note for this clonotype: A much larger clone lies a single base off, so this may be a read error. J is TRBJ1-5 and V is TRBV29-1, with unresolved D. Germline V gives CDR1 SQVTM, CDR2 ANQGSEA. The CDR3 length is 16 residues. Trimming pared 6 bases from V and 0 bases from J, leaving 18 bases between. Written as DNA, the CDR3 is TGCAGCGTGAAACGAGGACGGAGCAATAGCAATCAGCCCCAGCATTTT. Its protein is CSVKRGRSNSNQPQHF.

Concerning this clonotype: A much more abundant neighbour one base away suggests this may be a read error. The chain links TRBV19 to TRBJ2-1; 10 bases map to TRBD1. Germline V gives CDR1 LNHDA, CDR2 SQIVND (reference sequence). The CDR3 covers 14 residues. Written as DNA, the CDR3 is TGTGCCACACAACCGGGACAGGGGTCCTCAGTAGGGCTCTTC. Protein sequence: CATQPGQGSSVGLF. Full variable domain (outside the CDR3, taken from reference TRBV19 and TRBJ2-1): DGGITQSPKYLFRKEGQNVTLSCEQNLNHDAMYWYRQDPGQGLRLIYYSQIVNDFQKGDIAEGYSVSREKKESFPLTVTSAQKNPTAFYLCATQPGQGSSVGLFGPGTRLTVL.

This clonotype has a count of ten or more. This chain links TRBV4-3 with TRBJ2-2; 7 bases agree with TRBD2. This CDR3 spans 17 amino acids. CDR1 is LGHNA, CDR2 YSLEER, per germline. With 1 base clipped from V and 4 bases from J, the junction kept 9 bases outside the gene matches. The CDR3 reads CASSQGFRGSSTGELFF. The CDR3 bases are TGCGCCAGCAGCCAAGGATTTCGCGGGAGCAGCACCGGGGAGCTGTTTTTT.

This clonotype was found a few times. The germline gene is not matched at one end of the junction; a read error may be the cause. The genes are TRBV2 and TRBJ1-5; D remains unclear. This CDR3 is 13 amino acids long. Germline V lookup: CDR1 SNHLY, CDR2 FYNNEI. The CDR3 sequence is CASSVGYNQPQRF. CDR3 bases: TGTGCCAGCAGTGTCGGTTACAATCAGCCCCAGCGTTTT.

This clonotype was seen ten or more times. The V call is TRBV7-2, the J call TRBJ1-6; D unclear. Germline V gene lookup returns CDR1 SGHTA and CDR2 FQGNSA. The CDR3 extends over 15 amino acids. V shed 3 bases and J shed 7 bases, with 13 bases lying between them. CDR3 DNA: TGTGCCAGCAGCTTCCAATCATACGGGAATTCACCCCTCCACTTT. It specifies CASSFQSYGNSPLHF.

Of note for this clonotype: Just one base apart from a much larger clone, this may be a read error. This sequence joins TRBV7-2 and TRBJ2-1; 8 nucleotides align to TRBD2. This CDR3 is 16 amino acids long. The germline V gene has CDR1 SGHTA and CDR2 FQGNSA. V shed 5 bases, J shed 10 bases, and the junction held 16 bases outside the gene matches. CDR3: CASSPGTAGRAYEQFF. DNA for the CDR3: TGTGCCAGCAGCCCCGGGACCGCCGGGAGGGCCTACGAGCAGTTCTTC.

This clonotype was observed at least ten times. This rearrangement joins TRBV20-1 to TRBJ2-6; perhaps TRBD2 as D (6 bases). CDR1 and CDR2 (germline): DFQATT, SNEGSKA (reference sequence). This CDR3 contains 17 residues. Trimming shortened V by 4 bases and J by 2 bases, and 18 bases separated the two germline ends. CDR3 residues: CSAITGRSLTGANVLTF. CDR3 in DNA: TGCAGTGCTATTACCGGGAGATCTCTTACTGGGGCCAACGTCCTGACTTTC.

Points on this clonotype: A much larger clone differs by one base, so this may be a read error. The chain is built from TRBV5-1 and TRBJ2-2; D uncertain. The germline V gene encodes CDR1 SGHRS and CDR2 YFSETQ. The CDR3 contains 15 residues. V was trimmed by 7 bases and J by 4 bases, leaving 17 bases between them. CDR3: CASCSSVSGTGELFF. In nucleotides, the CDR3 is TGCGCCAGCTGCTCCTCAGTCAGTGGCACCGGGGAGCTGTTTTTT.

This clonotype was observed many times. V usage is TRBV14 and J usage is TRBJ1-1; a weak D match, TRBD1 (5 bases). The CDR3 is 17 residues long. In germline, CDR1 is SGHDN, CDR2 FVKESK. The V end lost 5 bases, the J end lost 1 base, and 20 bases lay between the germline ends. CDR3 DNA: TGTGCCAGCAGCACATATCACGGGGCGGGACGGAACACTGAAGCTTTCTTT. Protein product: CASSTYHGAGRNTEAFF.

This clonotype has at least ten counts. The V and J genes are TRBV18 and TRBJ2-7, with D tentatively TRBD1 (5 bases). Germline CDR1 is KGHSH and CDR2 is LQKENI. This CDR3 is built from 13 residues. V was trimmed by 3 bases and J by 12 bases, leaving 18 bases between them. The CDR3 DNA follows: TGTGCCAGCTCACCGGGCAGTCGACAGACCACGTACTTC. This gives the protein CASSPGSRQTTYF.

This clonotype was observed many times. The J gene is TRBJ2-1, the V gene TRBV7-9; D may be TRBD2 (6 bases). Trimming shortened V by 1 base and J by 10 bases, and 8 bases separated the two germline ends. This CDR3 is built from 12 residues. Per the germline V gene, CDR1 is SEHNR and CDR2 is FQNEAQ (reference sequence). The DNA of the CDR3 is TGTGCCAGCAGCTTAGGCCTAGCGGAGCAGTTCTTC. This encodes CASSLGLAEQFF.

There are many counts of this clonotype. The rearrangement joins TRBV20-1 to TRBJ2-1; a possible D gene is TRBD1 (6 bases). Between the trimmed V and J ends, which lost 4 bases and 8 bases, there was a span of 21 bases. There are 15 residues in the CDR3. The germline V gene has CDR1 DFQATT and CDR2 SNEGSKA (reference sequence). For the CDR3, the DNA is TGCAGTGCTAAGGGCCAGGGGCCTGTGGCATATGAGCAGTTCTTC. This gives the protein CSAKGQGPVAYEQFF.

This clonotype has ten or more counts. The V gene is TRBV10-3, the J gene TRBJ2-1; D is undetermined. CDR3 size: 13 residues. The V end lost 2 bases, the J end lost 5 bases, and 7 bases lay between the germline ends. Germline CDR1 ENHRY, CDR2 SYGVKD. The CDR3 protein is CAISEQRDNEQFF. The CDR3 DNA follows: TGTGCCATCAGTGAGCAGCGAGACAATGAGCAGTTCTTC.